This TCR beta chain was identified during a study of graft-versus-host responses after intestinal transplantation (dated by TCRdb to the early 2020s). Turning to the overall study: The transplants that recipients received were multivisceral, liver-intestinal, or isolated intestinal. After intestinal transplantation, graft-versus-host and host-versus-graft alloreactive T cell clones were followed in the graft, circulation and bone marrow using bulk TCR-beta CDR3 sequencing. Every recipient was given anti-thymocyte globulin induction, followed by 2 to 3 years of maintenance tacrolimus and steroids. To identify alloreactive clones, pre-transplant mixed lymphocyte reaction products were sequenced and compared with unstimulated pre-transplant donor and recipient T cells. Rather than being sequenced by the commercial service, samples from a few later patients were sequenced in-house on an Illumina MiSeq and processed with MiXCR. Of the roughly 25 intestinal transplant recipients enrolled in the cohort, one of whom was a retransplant, 3 patients without pretransplant specimens were excluded. A peak of at least 4% donor T cells among recipient peripheral blood mononuclear cells was the definition used for donor T cell macrochimerism.

CDR1 is given as MDHEN and CDR2 as SYDVKM, both from the germline V gene. Spanning cysteine to phenylalanine, the CDR3 consists of 12 amino acids. The read is trimmed to its CDR3 DNA, 36 bases read in frame from base 1. The junction carries 6 bases between V and J, which are trimmed by 4 bases and 2 bases respectively. In the first month after transplant, blood samples were collected up to 4 times, and after that at least monthly when available. Broader findings and caveats from the paper: In patients with donor T cell macrochimerism, the allografts had high GvH to HvG T cell clonal ratios. Conclusions were limited by the relatively low number and heterogeneity of intestinal transplant patients. GvH clones were found in recipient bone marrow, and some of the GvH clones appeared earlier in ileal mucosa or blood, which is consistent with an intestinal mucosal origin. Early after transplant, declines in HvG clones were associated with peak levels of circulating GvH clones.

On this clone: The antigen it binds to is not known. Base-call qualities are not available, and no considerably larger clone is one nucleotide away.

Library generation was performed with the immunoSEQ multiplex PCR assay. Adaptive Biotechnologies carried out high-throughput TCR-beta CDR3 sequencing of genomic DNA for most patients. From the authors' description of their analysis: Adaptive's ImmunoSEQ software supplied the TCR sequencing data for 15 to 20 patients, while MiXCR and VDJtools were used to process a few other patients. CDR3 nucleotide sequences shared between donor and recipient were removed because their origin could not be assigned. To count as alloreactive, a clone needed at least 2-fold expansion over unstimulated cells and a minimum CFSE-low frequency of 0.002% (template counts) or 0.001% (read counts). Clones were considered mappable if detected in sequenced pre-transplant spleen, lymph node, or MLR CFSE-low populations of the donor or recipient. Cumulative frequency of alloreactive clones was calculated as a percentage of all sequences weighted by copy number. Not all clones reach the TCRdb copy of this immuneACCESS table, which keeps in-frame sequences only. Checked studies attribute under half of the gap to unresolved V genes and leave the rest unexplained. V and J calls and clone size are those listed in that table; D and trimming were worked out from the DNA. This sample holds approximately 100,000 clones; about 84% were observed only once. The ten largest clones represent around 1.4% of the sample.

Recombination joined TRBV28 with TRBJ2-7; confidence is insufficient to name the D gene. The source of this sequence is a human patient who received an intestinal transplant, so some T cells may come from the graft donor. The source was PBMCs, collected 255 days after intestinal transplant. The DNA reads TGTGCCAGCAGTTCAGTGCCCTACGAGCAGTACTTC. This codes for CASSSVPYEQYF.